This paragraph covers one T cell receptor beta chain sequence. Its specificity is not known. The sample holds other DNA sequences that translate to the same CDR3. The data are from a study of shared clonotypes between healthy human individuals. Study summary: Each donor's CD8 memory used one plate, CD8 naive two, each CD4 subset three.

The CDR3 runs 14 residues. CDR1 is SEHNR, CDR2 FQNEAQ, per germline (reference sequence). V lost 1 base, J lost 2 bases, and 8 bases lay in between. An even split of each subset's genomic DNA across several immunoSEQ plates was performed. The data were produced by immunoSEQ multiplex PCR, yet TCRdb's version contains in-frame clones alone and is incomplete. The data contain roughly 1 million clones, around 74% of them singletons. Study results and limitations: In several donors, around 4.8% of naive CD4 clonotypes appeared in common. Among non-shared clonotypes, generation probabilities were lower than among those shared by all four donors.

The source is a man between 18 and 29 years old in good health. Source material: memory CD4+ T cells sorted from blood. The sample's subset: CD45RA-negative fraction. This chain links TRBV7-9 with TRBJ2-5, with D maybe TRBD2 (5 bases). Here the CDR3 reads CASSLGTAQETQYF. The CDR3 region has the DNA TGTGCCAGCAGCTTAGGGACTGCTCAAGAGACCCAGTACTTC. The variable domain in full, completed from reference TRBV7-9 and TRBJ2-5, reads DTGVSQNPRHKITKRGQNVTFRCDPISEHNRLYWYRQTLGQGPEFLTYFQNEAQLEKSRLLSDRFSAERPKGSFSTLEIQRTEQGDSAMYLCASSLGTAQETQYFGPGTRLLVL.